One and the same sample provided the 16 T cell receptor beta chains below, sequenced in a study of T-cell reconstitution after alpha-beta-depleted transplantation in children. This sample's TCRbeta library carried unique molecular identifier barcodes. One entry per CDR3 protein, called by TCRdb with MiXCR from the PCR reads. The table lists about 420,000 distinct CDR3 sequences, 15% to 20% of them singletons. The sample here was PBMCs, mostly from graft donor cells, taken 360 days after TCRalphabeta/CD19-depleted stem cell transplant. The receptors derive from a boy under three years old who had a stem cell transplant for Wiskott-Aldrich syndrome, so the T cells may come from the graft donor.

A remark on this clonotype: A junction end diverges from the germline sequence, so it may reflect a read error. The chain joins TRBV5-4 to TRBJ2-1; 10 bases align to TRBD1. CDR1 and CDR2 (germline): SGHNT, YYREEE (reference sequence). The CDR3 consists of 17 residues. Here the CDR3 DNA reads TGTGCCAGCGGCTTGGGACAGGGGCGCTTGTCCTACAATGAGCAGTTCTTC. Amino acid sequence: CASGLGQGRLSYNEQFF. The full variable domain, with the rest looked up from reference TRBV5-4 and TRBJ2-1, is ETGVTQSPTHLIKTRGQQVTLRCSSQSGHNTVSWYQQALGQGPQFIFQYYREEENGRGNFPPRFSGLQFPNYSSELNVNALELDDSALYLCASGLGQGRLSYNEQFFGPGTRLTVL.

CDR3 nucleotide sequence: TGTGCCAGCAGTAGGAGGAACCCCTATGGCTACACCTTC. This gives the protein CASSRRNPYGYTF. The chain couples TRBV6-5 to TRBJ1-2; D is uncertain. This CDR3 region has 13 residues. V lost 5 bases, J lost 4 bases, and 11 bases lay in between. Germline CDR1 reads MNHEY; CDR2 reads SVGAGI.

The CDR3 is CASRNQGGSGANVLTF. The CDR3 DNA reads TGTGCCAGCAGAAACCAAGGGGGGTCTGGGGCCAACGTCCTGACTTTC. This chain links TRBV4-2 with TRBJ2-6; D is possibly TRBD1 or TRBD2 (6 bases each). Between the trimmed V and J ends, which lost 6 bases and 1 base, there was a span of 13 bases. Germline CDR1 reads LGHNA; CDR2 reads YNFKEQ. This CDR3 has 16 residues.

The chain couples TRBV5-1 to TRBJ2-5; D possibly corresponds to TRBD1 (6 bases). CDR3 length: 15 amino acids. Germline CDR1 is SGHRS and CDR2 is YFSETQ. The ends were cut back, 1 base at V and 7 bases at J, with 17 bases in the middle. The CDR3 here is CASSLQVSKGGTQYF. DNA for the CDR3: TGCGCCAGCAGCTTGCAGGTCTCAAAAGGGGGGACCCAGTACTTC.

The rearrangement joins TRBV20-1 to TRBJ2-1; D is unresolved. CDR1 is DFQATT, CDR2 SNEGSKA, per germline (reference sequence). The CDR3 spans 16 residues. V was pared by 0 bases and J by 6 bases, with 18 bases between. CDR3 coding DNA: TGCAGTGCTAGAGATTCCAGATCGTGGTGGGTCAATGAGCAGTTCTTC. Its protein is CSARDSRSWWVNEQFF.

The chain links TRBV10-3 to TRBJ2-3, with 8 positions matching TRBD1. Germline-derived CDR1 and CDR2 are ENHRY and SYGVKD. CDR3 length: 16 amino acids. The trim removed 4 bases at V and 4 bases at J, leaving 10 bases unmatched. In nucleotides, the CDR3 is TGTGCCATCAGTGGACGAGGACAGGGAATTTCAGATACGCAGTATTTT. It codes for CAISGRGQGISDTQYF.

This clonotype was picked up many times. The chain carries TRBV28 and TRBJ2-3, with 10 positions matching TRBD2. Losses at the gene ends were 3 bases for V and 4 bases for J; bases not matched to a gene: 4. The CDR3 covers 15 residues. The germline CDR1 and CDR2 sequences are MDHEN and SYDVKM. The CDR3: CASSLPGLAADTQYF. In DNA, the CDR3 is TGTGCCAGCAGTTTGCCCGGACTAGCGGCAGATACGCAGTATTTT.

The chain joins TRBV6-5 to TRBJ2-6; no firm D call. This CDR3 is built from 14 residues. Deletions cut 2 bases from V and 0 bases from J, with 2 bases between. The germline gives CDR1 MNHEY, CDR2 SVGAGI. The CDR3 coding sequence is TGTGCCAGCAGTTACATCTCTGGGGCCAACGTCCTGACTTTC. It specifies CASSYISGANVLTF.

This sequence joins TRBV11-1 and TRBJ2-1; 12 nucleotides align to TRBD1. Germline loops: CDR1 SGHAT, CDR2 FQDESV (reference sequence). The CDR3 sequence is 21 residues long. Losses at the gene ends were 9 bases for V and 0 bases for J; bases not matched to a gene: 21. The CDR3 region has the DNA TGTGCCAGTGCTTTCTCGCCGGGACAGGGGGCAGGCGGTGGCTCCTACAATGAGCAGTTCTTC. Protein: CASAFSPGQGAGGGSYNEQFF. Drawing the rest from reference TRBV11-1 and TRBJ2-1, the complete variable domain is EAEVAQSPRYKITEKSQAVAFWCDPISGHATLYWYRQILGQGPELLVQFQDESVVDDSQLPKDRFSAERLKGVDSTLKIQPAELGDSAMYLCASAFSPGQGAGGGSYNEQFFGPGTRLTVL.

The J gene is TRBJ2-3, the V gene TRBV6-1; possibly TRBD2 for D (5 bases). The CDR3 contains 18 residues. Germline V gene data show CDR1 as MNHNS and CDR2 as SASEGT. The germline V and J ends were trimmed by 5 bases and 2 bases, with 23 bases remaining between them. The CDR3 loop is CASSKSLLLDSNTDTQYF. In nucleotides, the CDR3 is TGTGCCAGCAGTAAGTCTCTACTCTTGGACTCGAACACAGATACGCAGTATTTT.

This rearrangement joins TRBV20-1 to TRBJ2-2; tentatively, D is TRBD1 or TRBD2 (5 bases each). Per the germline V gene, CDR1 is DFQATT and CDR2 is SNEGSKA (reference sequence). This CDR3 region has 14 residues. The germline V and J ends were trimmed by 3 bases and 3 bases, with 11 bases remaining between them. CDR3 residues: CSARRGVYTGELFF. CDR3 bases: TGCAGTGCTAGGCGAGGGGTCTACACCGGGGAGCTGTTTTTT.

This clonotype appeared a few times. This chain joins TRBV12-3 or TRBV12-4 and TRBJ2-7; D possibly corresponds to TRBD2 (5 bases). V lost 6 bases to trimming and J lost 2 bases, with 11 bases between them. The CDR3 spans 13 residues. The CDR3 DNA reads TGTGCCAGCAGGCTAGCCGTTCCCTACGAGCAGTACTTC. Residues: CASRLAVPYEQYF.

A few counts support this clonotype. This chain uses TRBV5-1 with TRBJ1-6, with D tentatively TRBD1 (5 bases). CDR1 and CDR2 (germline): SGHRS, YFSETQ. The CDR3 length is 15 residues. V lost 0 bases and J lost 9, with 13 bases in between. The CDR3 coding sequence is TGCGCCAGCAGCTTGGACATACGGGGGGGTTCACCCCTCCACTTT. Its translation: CASSLDIRGGSPLHF.

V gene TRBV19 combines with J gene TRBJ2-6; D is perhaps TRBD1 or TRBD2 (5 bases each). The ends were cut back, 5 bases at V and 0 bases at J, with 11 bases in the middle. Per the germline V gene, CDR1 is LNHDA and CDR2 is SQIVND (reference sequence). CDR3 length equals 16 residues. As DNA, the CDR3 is TGTGCCAGTAGTCCCGGGGCCACCTCTGGGGCCAACGTCCTGACTTTC. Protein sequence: CASSPGATSGANVLTF.

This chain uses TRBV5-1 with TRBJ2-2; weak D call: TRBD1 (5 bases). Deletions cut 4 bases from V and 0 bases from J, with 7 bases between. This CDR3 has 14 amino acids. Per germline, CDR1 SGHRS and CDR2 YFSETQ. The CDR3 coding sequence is TGCGCCAGCAGCCCGACAGCGAACACCGGGGAGCTGTTTTTT. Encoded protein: CASSPTANTGELFF.

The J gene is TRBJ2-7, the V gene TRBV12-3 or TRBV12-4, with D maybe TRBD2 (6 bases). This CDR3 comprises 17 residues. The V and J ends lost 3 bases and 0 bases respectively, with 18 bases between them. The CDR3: CASSLGSGVRSSYEQYF. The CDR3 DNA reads TGTGCCAGCAGTTTGGGTTCGGGGGTCCGAAGCTCCTACGAGCAGTACTTC.